This T cell receptor beta chain was retrieved from a study of blood T cell repertoires in COVID-19. As for the study in general: Samples representing acute and convalescent COVID-19 were sourced from the United States, Italy and Spain.

This CDR3 has 13 amino acids. V lost 7 bases, J lost 6 bases, and 16 bases lay in between. Germline assignment: CDR1 SGHKS and CDR2 YYEKEE (reference sequence). Authors' methods: Using reference gene primer amplification, nucleated cell counts were estimated. Measured with immunoSEQ multiplex PCR; TCRdb has only the in-frame clones, and not every one. V and J calls and clone size are given by that table; D and trimming were obtained from the DNA. The sample has about 220,000 clones, 85% to 90% seen once. In terms of age and location, participants ranged from roughly 18 to 90 years and lived in under 30 US areas. The study assigned cohorts using participant-reported clinical history.

Specimen: PBMCs or T cells enriched from blood (not recorded which). The receptor was derived from a woman younger than 30 in a cohort exposed to, infected with or recovered from COVID-19 (not recorded which). The chain employs TRBV5-5 and TRBJ1-1; TRBD1 might be the D (6 bases). The DNA for the CDR3 is TGTGCCAGCCGGGACATTGGTGGTCCTGAAGCTTTCTTT. Its translation: CASRDIGGPEAFF. The full variable domain, in which reference TRBV5-5 and TRBJ1-1 provide the parts outside the CDR3, is DAGVTQSPTHLIKTRGQQVTLRCSPISGHKSVSWYQQVLGQGPQFIFQYYEKEERGRGNFPDRFSARQFPNYSSELNVNALLLGDSALYLCASRDIGGPEAFFGQGTRLTVV.